This entry lists 20 T cell receptor beta chains sequenced from one sample in a study of blood T cells in healthy people across ages. Through a sample-barcoded 5' primer and a J-beta primer mix, a second PCR was run for about 6 to 12 cycles. TCRdb reprocessed the 5' RACE reads with MiXCR, giving one entry per CDR3 protein. The sample consists of 1.5 million to 2 million distinct CDR3 sequences, about 39% of them appearing once. The sequencing input was blood. These receptors all stem from a human donor in good health.

The count of this clonotype is one. The V gene is TRBV3-1, the J gene TRBJ1-1; 9 bases match TRBD1. This CDR3 has 15 residues. Germline V lookup: CDR1 LGHDT, CDR2 YNNKEL (reference sequence). The trim removed 5 bases at V and 5 bases at J, leaving 9 bases unmatched. The CDR3 sequence is CASSSGTGLGTEAFF. The CDR3 DNA reads TGTGCCAGCAGCTCCGGGACAGGGCTGGGAACTGAAGCTTTCTTT.

V is TRBV24-1 and J is TRBJ2-1; 9 bases fit TRBD1. The CDR3 contains 14 residues. The germline gives CDR1 KGHDR, CDR2 SFDVKD. V was clipped by 4 bases and J by 8 bases; unmatched bases: 5. For the CDR3, the DNA is TGTGCCACCAGTGAGACAGGGGGGTCCCATGAGCAGTTCTTC. This translates into CATSETGGSHEQFF.

The chain links TRBV9 to TRBJ2-5, with unresolved D. V was clipped by 2 bases and J by 4 bases, with 9 bases between them. Per germline, CDR1 SGDLS and CDR2 YYNGEE. This CDR3 contains 13 residues. CDR3 bases: TGTGCCAGCAGCGTTACCAATAGAGAGACCCAGTACTTC. Amino acids: CASSVTNRETQYF.

The chain uses TRBV12-3 or TRBV12-4 and TRBJ2-1; no clear D gene. CDR3 length: 20 residues. V was pared by 2 bases and J by 0 bases, with 23 bases between. CDR3 bases: TGTGCCAGCAGTTTATTCCCCCGGTTGAGTCCTGGGGTCTCCTACAATGAGCAGTTCTTC. It is translated as CASSLFPRLSPGVSYNEQFF.

This clonotype has a single count. The DNA of the CDR3 is TGTGCCAGCAGTTTAATTCAAGGGAGTCAGCCCCAGCATTTT. It yields the protein CASSLIQGSQPQHF. The rearrangement joins TRBV12-3 or TRBV12-4 to TRBJ1-5, with D hard to call. Between the trimmed V and J ends, which lost 2 bases and 6 bases, there was a span of 11 bases. The CDR3 runs to 14 residues.

At least ten counts were recorded for this clonotype. The V and J genes are TRBV7-9 and TRBJ2-5, with TRBD1 identical over 7 bases. The CDR3 totals 14 residues. With 5 bases clipped from V and 3 bases from J, the junction kept 6 bases outside the gene matches. Germline assignment: CDR1 SEHNR and CDR2 FQNEAQ (reference sequence). CDR3 sequence (DNA): TGTGCCAGCAGCCTGGGACAGCAAAAAGAGACCCAGTACTTC. Translated, it gives CASSLGQQKETQYF.

This clonotype was seen a handful of times. The J gene is TRBJ2-1, the V gene TRBV11-2; D ambiguous. V lost 3 bases and J 1 base, leaving 10 bases between the germline ends. The CDR3 spans 15 residues. Germline values: CDR1 SGHAT, CDR2 FQNNGV. This CDR3 is CASSFLMGSYNEQFF. The CDR3 coding sequence is TGTGCCAGCAGCTTTCTTATGGGGTCCTACAATGAGCAGTTCTTC.

This clonotype was counted between two and nine times. The chain carries TRBV6-5 and TRBJ1-2; 7 nucleotides match TRBD1. Germline V gene sequence: CDR1 MNHEY, CDR2 SVGAGI. This CDR3 is built from 15 residues. Losses at the gene ends were 2 bases for V and 7 bases for J; bases not matched to a gene: 10. The CDR3 nucleotides are TGTGCCAGCAGTTACGGGGCAGGGGGTATCGGTGGCTACACCTTC. As protein: CASSYGAGGIGGYTF.

The chain uses TRBV24-1 and TRBJ2-7, with 7 bases lining up with TRBD2. CDR3 size: 16 residues. V was clipped by 3 bases and J by 1 base; unmatched bases: 8. Germline V CDR1 and CDR2: KGHDR, SFDVKD. This chain's CDR3 is CATSDPIREGSYEQYF. The DNA for the CDR3 is TGTGCCACCAGTGATCCTATAAGGGAGGGTTCCTACGAGCAGTACTTC.

This chain links TRBV6-2 or TRBV6-3 with TRBJ2-4; 10 bases line up with TRBD1. The J call is doubtful: the DNA matches TRBJ2-7 better. In germline, CDR1 is MNHEY, CDR2 SVGEGT. The CDR3 extends over 15 amino acids. CDR3: CAIKTPGQGPYEQYF. The CDR3 region has the DNA TGTGCCATCAAGACCCCGGGACAGGGGCCCTACGAGCAGTACTTC.

Comment on this clonotype: At one of its ends the junction is not consistent with the germline gene, which may arise from a read error. The chain couples TRBV4-1 to TRBJ2-7, with 8 bases aligning to TRBD1. Germline V lookup: CDR1 MGHRA, CDR2 YSYEKL. This CDR3 is built from 13 residues. The CDR3 sequence is CAGSQDQGAEQYF. CDR3 DNA sequence: TGCGCCGGCAGCCAAGACCAGGGGGCCGAGCAGTACTTC.

The genes are TRBV29-1 and TRBJ1-2, with a possible D match to TRBD1 (6 bases). This CDR3 is built from 12 residues. V was clipped by 7 bases and J by 2 bases, with 11 bases between them. CDR1 SQVTM and CDR2 ANQGSEA come from the germline V gene. The CDR3 loop is CSAQGRNYGYTF. DNA of the CDR3: TGCAGCGCCCAGGGGAGGAACTATGGCTACACCTTC.

A note on this clonotype: As the CDR3 is not closed by the conserved phenylalanine or tryptophan, this likely results from a read error. This chain joins TRBV2 and TRBJ1-1; D remains ambiguous. Germline CDR1 SNHLY, CDR2 FYNNEI. The CDR3 sequence is 14 residues long. V dropped 2 bases and J dropped 3 bases, with 10 bases sitting between them. CDR3 DNA sequence: TGTGCCAGCAGTGAACTCCTCTGGGACACTGAAGCTTTCTGT. Translation: CASSELLWDTEAFC.

This clonotype has just a few counts. The chain couples TRBV6-2 or TRBV6-3 to TRBJ1-5; a possible D gene is TRBD1 (5 bases). V lost 2 bases and J lost 0, with 17 bases in between. The CDR3 is 18 residues long. Germline V gene lookup returns CDR1 MNHEY and CDR2 SVGEGT. CDR3 amino acids: CASSYQGAWEYSNQPQHF. In nucleotides, the CDR3 is TGTGCCAGCAGTTACCAAGGGGCTTGGGAATATAGCAATCAGCCCCAGCATTTT.

This clonotype was seen repeatedly, ten times or more. This chain links TRBV7-2 with TRBJ2-7; a weak D match, TRBD2 (6 bases). This CDR3 comprises 16 residues. V was trimmed by 0 bases and J by 0 bases, leaving 12 bases between them. CDR1 and CDR2 from the germline V gene are SGHTA and FQGNSA. The CDR3 region is CASSLAGGLSSYEQYF. The CDR3 DNA follows: TGTGCCAGCAGCTTAGCGGGGGGACTGAGCTCCTACGAGCAGTACTTC.

V gene TRBV5-1 combines with J gene TRBJ1-2, with 9 positions matching TRBD1. From germline, CDR1 is SGHRS and CDR2 YFSETQ. The CDR3 is made up of 15 amino acids. V dropped 4 bases and J dropped 6; count of bases not matched to a gene: 10. CDR3 sequence (DNA): TGCGCCAGCAGCCCCTCCGGACAGGGGAGGGATGGCTACACCTTC. Translating it yields CASSPSGQGRDGYTF.

This chain links TRBV20-1 with TRBJ2-5; D is uncertain. Trimming stripped 1 base from V and 1 base from J, with 7 bases between. In germline, CDR1 is DFQATT, CDR2 SNEGSKA (reference sequence). The CDR3 extends over 13 amino acids. CDR3: CSARGVRQETQYF. CDR3 sequence (DNA): TGCAGTGCTAGAGGGGTCCGCCAAGAGACCCAGTACTTC.

In this sample, this clonotype turned up once. Possible read error: a much larger clone is one base away. The CDR3 nucleotides read TGTGCCAGCAGCTTATCGAGGGCAACTAATGAAGAACTGTTTTTT. This codes for CASSLSRATNEELFF. This sequence joins TRBV11-2 and TRBJ1-4, with D hard to call. The V gene's germline CDR1 is SGHAT and CDR2 FQNNGV. The CDR3 sequence is 15 residues long.

The chain is built from TRBV2 and TRBJ2-1, with D perhaps matching TRBD1 (5 bases). Trimming took 0 bases from V and 8 from J, leaving 11 bases between them. This CDR3 has 14 amino acids. CDR1 is SNHLY and CDR2 is FYNNEI in the germline V gene. The CDR3 here is CASSEASGPDEQFF. For the CDR3, the DNA is TGTGCCAGCAGTGAAGCGTCAGGGCCCGATGAGCAGTTCTTC.

The chain is built from TRBV6-2 or TRBV6-3 and TRBJ2-7; tentative D call: TRBD1 (6 bases). With 7 bases removed from V and 3 bases from J, the gap between germline ends came to 13 bases. CDR3 size: 13 residues. Germline loops: CDR1 MNHEY, CDR2 SVGEGT. The CDR3 DNA reads TGTGCCAGCAAATGGGGACACCACTACGAGCAGTACTTC. Its protein is CASKWGHHYEQYF.